Each of the 3 T cell receptor beta chains below was sequenced from the same sample in a study of cytomegalovirus exposure and HLA in healthy donors. The PCR used 60 Vbeta and 13 Jbeta primers. Assay used: immunoSEQ multiplex PCR; TCRdb lists only in-frame clones, some missing. The sample lists about 130,000 clones, nearly 80% occurring once. Sequenced input: PBMCs. These receptors all stem from a man aged 30-40 years in good health and CMV-seronegative.

This clone came up a few times. The J gene is TRBJ1-2, the V gene TRBV4-3; unclear D gene. Trimming took off 2 bases at V and 7 bases at J, with 17 bases between the two ends. The germline gives CDR1 LGHNA, CDR2 YSLEER. This CDR3 spans 15 amino acids. As DNA, the CDR3 is TGCGCCAGCAGCCAACCCAATCGGGGTTTCACTGGCTACACCTTC. Translated, it gives CASSQPNRGFTGYTF.

CDR3 sequence (DNA): TGTGCCAGCAGTGTCGGAGTTCCCGCAGATACGCAGTATTTT. Amino acid sequence: CASSVGVPADTQYF. The chain links TRBV2 to TRBJ2-3; D remains unclear. The V and J ends lost 4 bases and 4 bases respectively, with 12 bases between them. The CDR3 sequence is 14 residues long. Germline lookup yields CDR1 SNHLY and CDR2 FYNNEI.

Here the CDR3 DNA reads TGTGCCTGGAGTACCGGAGGCATCCAGCCCCAGCATTTT. This translates into CAWSTGGIQPQHF. The chain has TRBV30 and TRBJ1-5, with unresolved D. Germline CDR1 is GTSNPN and CDR2 is SVGIG (reference sequence). Trimming pared 2 bases from V and 7 bases from J, leaving 12 bases between. The CDR3 is 13 residues long.